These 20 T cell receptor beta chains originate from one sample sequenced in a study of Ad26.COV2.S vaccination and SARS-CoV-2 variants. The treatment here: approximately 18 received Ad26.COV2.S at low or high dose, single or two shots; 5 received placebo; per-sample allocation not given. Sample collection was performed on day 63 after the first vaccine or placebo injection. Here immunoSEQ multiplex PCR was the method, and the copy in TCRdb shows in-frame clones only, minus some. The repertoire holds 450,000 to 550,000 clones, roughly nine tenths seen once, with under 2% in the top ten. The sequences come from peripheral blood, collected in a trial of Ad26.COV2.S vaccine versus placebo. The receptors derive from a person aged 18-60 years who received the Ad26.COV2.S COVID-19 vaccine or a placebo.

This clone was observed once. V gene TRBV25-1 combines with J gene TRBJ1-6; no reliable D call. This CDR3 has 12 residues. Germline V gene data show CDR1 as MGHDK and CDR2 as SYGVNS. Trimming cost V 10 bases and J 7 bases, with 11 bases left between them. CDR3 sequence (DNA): TGTGCCACTAGGGTGGCCAATTCACCCCTCCACTTT. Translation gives CATRVANSPLHF.

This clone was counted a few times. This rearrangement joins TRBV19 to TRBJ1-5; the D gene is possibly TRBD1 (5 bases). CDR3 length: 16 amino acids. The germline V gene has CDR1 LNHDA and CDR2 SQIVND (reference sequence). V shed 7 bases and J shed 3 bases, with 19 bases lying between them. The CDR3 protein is CASTMGTTVVNQPQHF. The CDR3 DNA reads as TGTGCCAGTACCATGGGAACGACAGTAGTCAATCAGCCCCAGCATTTT.

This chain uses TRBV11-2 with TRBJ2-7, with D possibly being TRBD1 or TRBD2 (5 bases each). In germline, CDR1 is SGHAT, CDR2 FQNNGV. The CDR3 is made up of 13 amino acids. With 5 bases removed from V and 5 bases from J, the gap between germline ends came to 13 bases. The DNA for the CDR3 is TGTGCCAGCAGCCCCAGGGACGTCCACGAGCAGTACTTC. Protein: CASSPRDVHEQYF. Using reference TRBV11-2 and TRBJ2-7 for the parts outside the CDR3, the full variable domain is EAGVAQSPRYKIIEKRQSVAFWCNPISGHATLYWYQQILGQGPKLLIQFQNNGVVDDSQLPKDRFSAERLKGVDSTLKIQPAKLEDSAVYLCASSPRDVHEQYFGPGTRLTVT.

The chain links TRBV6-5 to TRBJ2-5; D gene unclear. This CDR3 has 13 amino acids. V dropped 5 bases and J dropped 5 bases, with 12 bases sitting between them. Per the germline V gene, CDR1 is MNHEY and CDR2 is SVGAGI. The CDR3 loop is CASSPGLLETQYF. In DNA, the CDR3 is TGTGCCAGCAGTCCCGGGCTTTTGGAGACCCAGTACTTC.

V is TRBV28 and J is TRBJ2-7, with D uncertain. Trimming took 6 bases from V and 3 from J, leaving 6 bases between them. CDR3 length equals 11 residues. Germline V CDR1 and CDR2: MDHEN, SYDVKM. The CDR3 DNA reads TGTGCCAGCAGGGCCAACTACGAGCAGTACTTC. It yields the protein CASRANYEQYF.

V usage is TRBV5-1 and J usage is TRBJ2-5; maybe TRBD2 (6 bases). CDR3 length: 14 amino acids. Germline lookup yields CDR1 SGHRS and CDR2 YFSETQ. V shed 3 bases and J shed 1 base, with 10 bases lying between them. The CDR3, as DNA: TGCGCCAGCAGCTCGGGCGGGGCCCAAGAGACCCAGTACTTC. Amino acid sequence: CASSSGGAQETQYF.

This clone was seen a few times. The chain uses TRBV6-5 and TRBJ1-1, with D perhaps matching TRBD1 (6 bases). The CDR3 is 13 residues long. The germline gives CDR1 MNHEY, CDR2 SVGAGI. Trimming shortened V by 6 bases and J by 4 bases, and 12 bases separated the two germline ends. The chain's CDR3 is CASRKGGVTEAFF. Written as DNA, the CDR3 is TGTGCCAGCAGGAAAGGGGGAGTCACTGAAGCTTTCTTT.

CDR3 sequence: CAWSRLAAYNEQFF. For the CDR3, the DNA is TGTGCCTGGTCGCGACTAGCGGCCTACAATGAGCAGTTCTTC. The chain recombines TRBV30 with TRBJ2-1; 9 bases are a match to TRBD2. Looked up from germline, CDR1 is GTSNPN and CDR2 is SVGIG (reference sequence). J lost 2 bases, V lost 5 bases, and 4 bases had no gene match. The CDR3 consists of 14 residues.

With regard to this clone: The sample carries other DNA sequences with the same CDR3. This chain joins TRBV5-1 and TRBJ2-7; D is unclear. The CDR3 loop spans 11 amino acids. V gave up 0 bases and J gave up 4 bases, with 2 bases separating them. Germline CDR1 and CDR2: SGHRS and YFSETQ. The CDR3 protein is CASSLDYEQYF. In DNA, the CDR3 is TGCGCCAGCAGCTTGGATTACGAGCAGTACTTC.

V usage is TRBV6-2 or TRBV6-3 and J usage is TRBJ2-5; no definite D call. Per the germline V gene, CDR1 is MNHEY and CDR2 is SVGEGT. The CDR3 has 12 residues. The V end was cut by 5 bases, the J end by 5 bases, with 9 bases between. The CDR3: CASSTYGETQYF. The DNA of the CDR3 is TGTGCCAGCAGTACTTACGGGGAGACCCAGTACTTC.

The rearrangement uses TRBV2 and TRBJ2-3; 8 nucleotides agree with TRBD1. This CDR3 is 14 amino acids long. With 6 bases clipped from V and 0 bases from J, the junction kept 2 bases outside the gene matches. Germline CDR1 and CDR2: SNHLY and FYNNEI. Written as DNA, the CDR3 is TGTGCCAGCAGCAGACAGGGGAGCACAGATACGCAGTATTTT. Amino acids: CASSRQGSTDTQYF.

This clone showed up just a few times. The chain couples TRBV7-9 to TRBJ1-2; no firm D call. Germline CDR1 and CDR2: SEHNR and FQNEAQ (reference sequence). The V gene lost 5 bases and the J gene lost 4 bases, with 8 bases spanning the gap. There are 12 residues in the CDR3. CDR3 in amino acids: CASSQASYGYTF. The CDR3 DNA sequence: TGTGCCAGCAGCCAGGCTAGCTATGGCTACACCTTC.

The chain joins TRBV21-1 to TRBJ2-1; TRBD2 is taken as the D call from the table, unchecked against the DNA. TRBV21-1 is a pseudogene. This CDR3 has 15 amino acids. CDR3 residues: CASSKIAGGGNEQFF. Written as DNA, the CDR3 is TGTGCCAGCAGCAAAATCGCGGGAGGGGGCAATGAGCAGTTCTTC.

The CDR3 sequence: CASSPGTQPQHF. The CDR3, as DNA: TGTGCCAGCTCACCCGGGACACAGCCCCAGCATTTT. V usage is TRBV18 and J usage is TRBJ1-5, with a weak D call TRBD1 (6 bases). CDR1 and CDR2 (germline): KGHSH, LQKENI. The CDR3 spans 12 residues. V was pared by 3 bases and J by 7 bases, with 7 bases between.

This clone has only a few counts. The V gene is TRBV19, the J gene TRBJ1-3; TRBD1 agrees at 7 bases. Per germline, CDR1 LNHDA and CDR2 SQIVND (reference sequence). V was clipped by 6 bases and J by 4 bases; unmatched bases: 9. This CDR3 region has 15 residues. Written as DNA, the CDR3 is TGTGCCAGTAGCAAGACAGGGCCTCTCGGAAACACCATATATTTT. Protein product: CASSKTGPLGNTIYF.

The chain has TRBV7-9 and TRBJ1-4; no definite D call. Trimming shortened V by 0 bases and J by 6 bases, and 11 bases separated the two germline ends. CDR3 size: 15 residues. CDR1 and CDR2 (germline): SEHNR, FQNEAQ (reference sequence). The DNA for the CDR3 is TGTGCCAGCAGCTTAGCGTGGGGAGGAGATGAAAAACTGTTTTTT. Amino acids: CASSLAWGGDEKLFF.

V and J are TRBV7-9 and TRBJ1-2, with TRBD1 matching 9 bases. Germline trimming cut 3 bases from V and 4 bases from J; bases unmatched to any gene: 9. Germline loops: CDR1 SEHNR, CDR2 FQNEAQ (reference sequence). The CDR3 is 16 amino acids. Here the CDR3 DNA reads TGTGCCAGCAGCTTTCAACTAGAGGACAGGGGCTATGGCTACACCTTC. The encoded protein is CASSFQLEDRGYGYTF.

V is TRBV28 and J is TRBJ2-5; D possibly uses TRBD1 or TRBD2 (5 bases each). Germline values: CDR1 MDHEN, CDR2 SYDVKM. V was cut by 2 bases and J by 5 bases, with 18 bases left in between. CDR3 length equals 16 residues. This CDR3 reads CASSLGHGTAEETQYF. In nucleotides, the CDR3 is TGTGCCAGCAGTTTAGGCCACGGGACCGCTGAGGAGACCCAGTACTTC.

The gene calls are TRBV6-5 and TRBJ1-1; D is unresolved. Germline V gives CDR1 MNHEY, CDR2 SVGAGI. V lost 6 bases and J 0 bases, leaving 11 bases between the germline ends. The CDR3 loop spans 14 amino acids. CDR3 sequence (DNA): TGTGCCAGCAGGCTGGGCAGACTGAACACTGAAGCTTTCTTT. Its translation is CASRLGRLNTEAFF.

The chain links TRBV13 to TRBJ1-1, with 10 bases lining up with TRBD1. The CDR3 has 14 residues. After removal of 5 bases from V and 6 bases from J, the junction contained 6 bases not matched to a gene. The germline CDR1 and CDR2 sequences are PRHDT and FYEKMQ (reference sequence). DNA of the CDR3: TGTGCCAGCAGCGGACGGACAGGGGGAGCTGAAGCTTTCTTT. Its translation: CASSGRTGGAEAFF.